The clone carrying this TCR beta chain has just a few counts. Its antigen remains unknown. TCRdb independently ran MiXCR on the 5' RACE reads; one entry per CDR3 protein. The repertoire holds roughly 670,000 distinct CDR3 sequences, about 20% seen once, with about 19% in the top ten. The data belong to a study of CD8 T cells in ankylosing spondylitis. General study results and limits: Disease-linked clones displayed a CD8+ phenotype and appeared relatively rarely in peripheral blood. Reported data indicate significant enrichment of disease-linked clones within matched ankylosing spondylitis synovial fluid. In ankylosing spondylitis blood, a motif of roughly eight highly homologous TCR beta variants appeared characteristic.

Sequencing was carried out using blood, either unsorted or a sorted T cell fraction (not recorded which). The receptor was isolated from a male donor with ankylosing spondylitis.

CDR3: CASSPRGGYLHF. The CDR3 bases are TGTGCCAGCAGCCCACGAGGGGGCTACCTCCACTTT. V gene TRBV5-6 combines with J gene TRBJ1-6, with 7 bases fitting TRBD1. With V trimmed by 4 bases and J by 15 bases, 7 bases remained unmatched. The CDR3 loop spans 12 amino acids. Germline V gene data show CDR1 as SGHDT and CDR2 as YYEEEE.